Below, 21 T cell receptor beta chains from the same sample are listed, as sequenced in a study of shared clonotypes between healthy human individuals (dated by TCRdb to between 2020 and 2021). Library generation was performed with the immunoSEQ multiplex PCR assay. TCRdb holds this immuneACCESS table with in-frame rearrangements only. Some clones are missing; in checked studies, unresolved V genes explain under half, and the rest has no known cause. The sample records around 700,000 clones, 72% of which are singletons. The ten largest clones add up to roughly 1.8% of the sample. The sample comprised memory CD4+ T cells sorted from blood. In light of the paper, this sample's cell subset or site label describes: CD45RA-negative fraction. The receptors were sampled from a woman aged 25 to 39 in good health.

The V and J genes are TRBV6-6 and TRBJ2-5; 12 bases align to TRBD2. Germline V lookup: CDR1 MNHNY, CDR2 SVGAGI (reference sequence). Germline trimming cut 0 bases from V and 7 bases from J; bases unmatched to any gene: 6. The CDR3 is 16 residues long. This CDR3 reads CASSYSLAGGPRTQYF. The CDR3 DNA follows: TGTGCCAGCAGTTACTCCCTAGCGGGAGGGCCACGGACCCAGTACTTC.

V gene TRBV6-5 combines with J gene TRBJ1-3; D remains ambiguous. V was cut by 0 bases and J by 0 bases, with 6 bases left in between. The CDR3 extends over 15 amino acids. Germline loops: CDR1 MNHEY, CDR2 SVGAGI. DNA of the CDR3: TGTGCCAGCAGTTACTCGTCAACCTCTGGAAACACCATATATTTT. Its protein product is CASSYSSTSGNTIYF.

The genes are TRBV5-1 and TRBJ2-7, with a weak D call TRBD1 (6 bases). V was trimmed by 7 bases and J by 5 bases, leaving 16 bases between them. Germline loops: CDR1 SGHRS, CDR2 YFSETQ. The CDR3 length is 13 residues. CDR3 sequence: CASSDGQPHEQYF. CDR3 coding DNA: TGCGCCAGCTCCGACGGACAGCCCCACGAGCAGTACTTC.

This clone has a handful of counts. The chain couples TRBV5-1 to TRBJ2-2; TRBD2 matches at 7 bases. This CDR3 has 16 residues. Germline assignment: CDR1 SGHRS and CDR2 YFSETQ. J lost 6 bases, V lost 2 bases, and 10 bases had no gene match. CDR3 sequence (DNA): TGCGCCAGCAGCTTATTGGCGGGAGATGCCTCCGGGGAGCTGTTTTTT. Amino acids: CASSLLAGDASGELFF.

This CDR3 reads CASSPGGGGDTDTQYF. CDR3 nucleotide sequence: TGTGCCAGCAGCCCCGGTGGCGGGGGGGACACAGATACGCAGTATTTT. The chain uses TRBV5-4 and TRBJ2-3; the match to TRBD2 covers 9 bases. V gave up 4 bases and J gave up 2 bases; unmatched junction bases: 8. This CDR3 comprises 16 residues. Germline V gives CDR1 SGHNT, CDR2 YYREEE (reference sequence).

J is TRBJ2-3 and V is TRBV10-3; D is unclear. Trimming removed 0 bases from V and 1 base from J, with 11 bases in between. The CDR3 contains 16 residues. Germline V CDR1 and CDR2: ENHRY, SYGVKD. The CDR3 DNA is TGTGCCATCAGTGAGTCTGGGGATTATGGCACAGATACGCAGTATTTT. This sequence encodes CAISESGDYGTDTQYF.

The J gene is TRBJ1-1, the V gene TRBV19; D uncertain. Germline CDR1 reads LNHDA; CDR2 reads SQIVND (reference sequence). The CDR3 extends over 13 amino acids. The V end lost 2 bases, the J end lost 1 base, and 5 bases lay between the germline ends. CDR3 sequence: CASSIQPNTEAFF. The CDR3 DNA reads TGTGCCAGTAGTATACAACCGAACACTGAAGCTTTCTTT.

This clone was detected only a few times. The genes are TRBV7-6 and TRBJ2-7; 10 bases fit TRBD1. The CDR3 is made up of 15 amino acids. CDR1 and CDR2 (germline): SGHVS, FNYEAQ. Unmatched junction bases numbered 6, after V lost 4 bases and J lost 3 bases. The DNA of the CDR3 is TGTGCCAGCAGCTCCATGACAGGGGGCGGCTACGAGCAGTACTTC. It specifies CASSSMTGGGYEQYF. The entire variable domain, with the rest obtained from reference TRBV7-6 and TRBJ2-7, is as follows: GAGVSQSPRYKVTKRGQDVALRCDPISGHVSLYWYRQALGQGPEFLTYFNYEAQQDKSGLPNDRFSAERPEGSISTLTIQRTEQRDSAMYRCASSSMTGGGYEQYFGPGTRLTVT.

This clone was detected once. The rearrangement links TRBV5-5 to TRBJ2-7, with 8 positions matching TRBD1. The CDR3 is made up of 14 amino acids. The J segment lost 6 bases and the V segment lost 4 bases, leaving 9 bases of the junction unmatched. Germline V gives CDR1 SGHKS, CDR2 YYEKEE (reference sequence). CDR3 amino acids: CASSLRDRPGEQYF. The CDR3 nucleotides read TGTGCCAGCAGCCTCCGGGACAGGCCCGGCGAGCAGTACTTC.

This clone was observed a few times. This chain links TRBV2 with TRBJ2-7; TRBD2 aligns across 11 bases. The V segment lost 7 bases and the J segment 7 bases; nucleotides outside the gene matches: 15. This CDR3 has 16 amino acids. Germline V gene data show CDR1 as SNHLY and CDR2 as FYNNEI. Here the CDR3 DNA reads TGTGCCAGCACTCAATTTAGCGGGAGGGCCCGGTGGGAGCAGTACTTC. It translates to CASTQFSGRARWEQYF.

The V and J genes are TRBV28 and TRBJ1-2; 10 nucleotides align to TRBD1. V shed 2 bases, J shed 4 bases, and the junction held 1 base outside the gene matches. The CDR3 is made up of 14 amino acids. CDR1 is MDHEN, CDR2 SYDVKM, per germline. The CDR3: CASSLRQGAYGYTF. DNA of the CDR3: TGTGCCAGCAGTTTACGACAGGGGGCCTATGGCTACACCTTC.

The J gene is TRBJ1-2, the V gene TRBV7-2; 9 bases are shared with TRBD1. J was trimmed by 1 base and V by 3 bases; bases with no gene match: 6. In germline, CDR1 is SGHTA, CDR2 FQGNSA. The CDR3 is made up of 16 amino acids. CDR3 protein: CASSFVGQGGNYGYTF. CDR3 bases: TGTGCCAGCAGCTTCGTGGGACAGGGAGGTAACTATGGCTACACCTTC.

This clone was counted at least ten times. The chain combines TRBV9 with TRBJ2-3, with TRBD1 matching 7 bases. The CDR3 is 16 amino acids. Trimming removed 0 bases from V and 3 bases from J; junction bases left unmatched: 7. Germline V gene sequence: CDR1 SGDLS, CDR2 YYNGEE. The CDR3 sequence: CASSVGDRVGTDTQYF. CDR3 sequence (DNA): TGTGCCAGCAGCGTAGGCGACAGGGTAGGGACAGATACGCAGTATTTT.

This chain uses TRBV15 with TRBJ2-7; TRBD1 matches at 10 bases. The CDR3 is 16 amino acids. Trimming took 1 base from V and 7 from J; bases not matched to a gene: 10. Germline CDR1 and CDR2: LNHNV and YYDKDF (reference sequence). The CDR3 here is CATSRAVGTGAVEQYF. The CDR3 DNA sequence: TGTGCCACCAGCAGAGCGGTAGGGACAGGGGCCGTAGAGCAGTACTTC.

The V and J genes are TRBV30 and TRBJ1-1; the D gene is possibly TRBD1 (5 bases). CDR3 length equals 12 residues. The V end was cut by 5 bases, the J end by 6 bases, with 13 bases between. Germline CDR1 GTSNPN, CDR2 SVGIG (reference sequence). The CDR3 protein is CAWGRGGAEAFF. The DNA for the CDR3 is TGTGCCTGGGGGAGGGGAGGAGCTGAAGCTTTCTTT. The variable domain in full, with the rest retrieved from reference TRBV30 and TRBJ1-1, is SQTIHQWPATLVQPVGSPLSLECTVEGTSNPNLYWYRQAAGRGLQLLFYSVGIGQISSEVPQNLSASRPQDRQFILSSKKLLLSDSGFYLCAWGRGGAEAFFGQGTRLTVV.

The J gene is TRBJ1-1, the V gene TRBV28; D is undetermined. The CDR3 is 13 residues long. CDR1 is MDHEN, CDR2 SYDVKM, per germline. Trimming cost V 7 bases and J 0 bases, with 9 bases left between them. The CDR3: CASTSRLNTEAFF. The CDR3 bases are TGTGCCAGCACCTCCCGACTGAACACTGAAGCTTTCTTT.

The rearrangement uses TRBV6-1 and TRBJ2-1; 13 nucleotides align to TRBD2. The CDR3 runs 15 residues. Per the germline V gene, CDR1 is MNHNS and CDR2 is SASEGT. Losses at the gene ends were 4 bases for V and 6 bases for J; bases not matched to a gene: 3. The CDR3: CASSVGTSGTNEQFF. Here the CDR3 DNA reads TGTGCCAGCAGTGTCGGGACTAGCGGGACCAATGAGCAGTTCTTC.

The J gene is TRBJ2-2, the V gene TRBV27, with D perhaps matching TRBD2 (6 bases). The CDR3 has 13 residues. CDR1 and CDR2 (germline): MNHEY, SMNVEV (reference sequence). The V gene lost 7 bases and the J gene lost 5 bases, with 11 bases spanning the gap. The CDR3 loop reads CASTPRGTGELFF. In DNA form, the CDR3 reads TGTGCCAGCACCCCTCGGGGGACCGGGGAGCTGTTTTTT.

The chain is built from TRBV7-9 and TRBJ2-7; a possible D gene is TRBD1 (5 bases). The V gene lost 3 bases and the J gene lost 4 bases, with 10 bases spanning the gap. CDR1 SEHNR and CDR2 FQNEAQ come from the germline V gene (reference sequence). The CDR3 is 13 residues long. CDR3 nucleotide sequence: TGTGCCAGCAGCTTTCAGGGAAGGTACGAGCAGTACTTC. It yields the protein CASSFQGRYEQYF.

The chain links TRBV9 to TRBJ2-7, with 10 bases matching TRBD2. There are 19 residues in the CDR3. J lost 2 bases, V lost 0 bases, and 14 bases had no gene match. CDR1 SGDLS and CDR2 YYNGEE come from the germline V gene. CDR3: CASSVDEAGGPNLPYEQYF. CDR3 bases: TGTGCCAGCAGCGTAGATGAAGCGGGAGGGCCGAATCTCCCCTACGAGCAGTACTTC.

The count of this clone is one. The V call is TRBV28, the J call TRBJ2-7; the D gene is possibly TRBD2 (5 bases). Trimming stripped 2 bases from V and 2 bases from J, with 13 bases between. The CDR3 spans 15 residues. From germline, CDR1 is MDHEN and CDR2 SYDVKM. The CDR3 spells CASSLEVEGPYEQYF. The CDR3 DNA reads as TGTGCCAGCAGTTTAGAAGTCGAGGGCCCCTACGAGCAGTACTTC.